The source of this T cell receptor beta chain is a study of siplizumab effects on memory and regulatory T cells. Study results and caveats: Siplizumab conditions gave an average of around 64% Treg-derived mappable alloreactive CD4+ clones, versus around 27% for controls.

This clone was seen a single time. Its antigen remains unidentified. V lost 8 bases, J lost 3 bases, and 16 bases lay in between. The germline V gene has CDR1 LNHDA and CDR2 SQIVND (reference sequence). The length of the CDR3 is 14 residues. The data were produced by immunoSEQ multiplex PCR, yet TCRdb's version contains in-frame clones alone and is incomplete. The data show some 97,000 clones, 91% seen once. The chain has TRBV19 and TRBJ1-1, with D possibly matching TRBD1 (6 bases). This clonotype was obtained from a human donor in good health. Some clones in this sample may be carry-over from other donors' samples. Sample: CD4+ T cells sorted from blood. The CDR3 here is CASVHRAGDTEAFF. DNA for the CDR3: TGTGCCAGTGTCCACAGGGCAGGGGACACTGAAGCTTTCTTT.